These 18 T cell receptor beta chains came from one sample sequenced in a study of blood T cell repertoires in COVID-19. Generated by immunoSEQ multiplex PCR, the TCRdb table keeps only in-frame clones and is missing some. The repertoire includes around 110,000 clones, approximately 80% of them detected once, and 11% to 15% sits in the top ten. The sample consisted of peripheral blood. The receptor set was obtained from a woman in her fifties or sixties with acute or convalescent COVID-19.

The genes are TRBV7-2 and TRBJ2-5, with 7 bases lining up with TRBD2. In germline, CDR1 is SGHTA, CDR2 FQGNSA. Trimming took 1 base from V and 7 from J; bases not matched to a gene: 3. This CDR3 contains 13 residues. This CDR3 reads CASSLDQRGTQYF. CDR3 DNA: TGTGCCAGCAGCTTAGACCAGCGGGGGACCCAGTACTTC.

The CDR3 is CASSPQGARNTEAFF. In nucleotides, the CDR3 is TGTGCCAGCAGCCCTCAGGGGGCGCGGAACACTGAAGCTTTCTTT. The chain combines TRBV5-4 with TRBJ1-1, with 8 bases matching TRBD1. V shed 4 bases, J shed 1 base, and the junction held 6 bases outside the gene matches. The CDR3 runs to 15 residues. Germline CDR1 and CDR2: SGHNT and YYREEE (reference sequence).

J is TRBJ1-1 and V is TRBV9; D call uncertain. Germline V gene data show CDR1 as SGDLS and CDR2 as YYNGEE. The V gene lost 0 bases and the J gene lost 4 bases, with 7 bases spanning the gap. This CDR3 comprises 13 residues. The CDR3 loop is CASSVGEPTEAFF. The CDR3 DNA is TGTGCCAGCAGCGTAGGGGAGCCCACTGAAGCTTTCTTT.

The chain uses TRBV11-3 and TRBJ2-5; 10 bases are a match to TRBD1. Trimming removed 5 bases from V and 1 base from J; junction bases left unmatched: 4. CDR3 length equals 15 residues. CDR1 and CDR2 from the germline V gene are SGHNT and YENEEA. This chain's CDR3 is CASSLGQGPQETQYF. The CDR3 nucleotides read TGTGCCAGCAGCCTGGGACAGGGGCCCCAAGAGACCCAGTACTTC.

The chain's CDR3 is CASSLLSGGDEETQYF. The CDR3 bases are TGTGCCAGCAGCTTACTCTCGGGGGGAGACGAAGAGACCCAGTACTTC. The chain is built from TRBV11-2 and TRBJ2-5; TRBD2 agrees at 7 bases. CDR3 size: 16 residues. Per the germline V gene, CDR1 is SGHAT and CDR2 is FQNNGV. V trimming: 2 bases; J trimming: 3 bases; junction bases outside the gene matches: 9.

The chain combines TRBV7-8 with TRBJ1-2; no reliable D call. The germline V gene has CDR1 SGHVS and CDR2 FQNEAQ. The V end lost 0 bases, the J end lost 5 bases, and 10 bases lay between the germline ends. The CDR3 sequence is 14 residues long. The CDR3 DNA reads as TGTGCCAGCAGCTTAGCGTACACAGATTATGGCTACACCTTC. It codes for CASSLAYTDYGYTF. Supplemented by reference TRBV7-8 and TRBJ1-2, the full variable domain reads GAGVSQSPRYKVAKRGQDVALRCDPISGHVSLFWYQQALGQGPEFLTYFQNEAQLDKSGLPSDRFFAERPEGSVSTLKIQRTQQEDSAVYLCASSLAYTDYGYTFGSGTRLTVV.

This sequence joins TRBV15 and TRBJ2-3; a possible D gene is TRBD2 (6 bases). Germline values: CDR1 LNHNV, CDR2 YYDKDF (reference sequence). Trimming cost V 5 bases and J 2 bases, with 14 bases left between them. CDR3 length: 15 residues. This chain's CDR3 is CATSEPTDYTDTQYF. For the CDR3, the DNA is TGTGCCACCAGCGAGCCCACGGACTACACAGATACGCAGTATTTT. The variable domain in full, completed from reference TRBV15 and TRBJ2-3, reads DAMVIQNPRYQVTQFGKPVTLSCSQTLNHNVMYWYQQKSSQAPKLLFHYYDKDFNNEADTPDNFQSRRPNTSFCFLDIRSPGLGDTAMYLCATSEPTDYTDTQYFGPGTRLTVL.

This chain links TRBV3-1 (or the pseudogene TRBV3-2) with TRBJ2-1; TRBD1 is a possible D gene (6 bases). The CDR3 runs to 16 residues. CDR1 is LGHDT and CDR2 is YNNKEL in the germline V gene (reference sequence). V lost 2 bases, J lost 0 bases, and 11 bases lay in between. CDR3 amino acids: CASSQPGQSSYNEQFF. DNA of the CDR3: TGTGCCAGCAGCCAACCGGGACAAAGCTCCTACAATGAGCAGTTCTTC.

The chain employs TRBV15 and TRBJ1-1; TRBD1 might be the D (5 bases). Germline loops: CDR1 LNHNV, CDR2 YYDKDF (reference sequence). The length of the CDR3 is 16 residues. Trimming cost V 2 bases and J 4 bases, with 17 bases left between them. The CDR3 DNA reads as TGTGCCACCAGCAGACCGTCGCGGGGGGTTCTCACTGAAGCTTTCTTT. Amino acid sequence: CATSRPSRGVLTEAFF.

The genes are TRBV7-2 and TRBJ2-7; D remains unclear. This CDR3 comprises 13 residues. Germline CDR1 reads SGHTA; CDR2 reads FQGNSA. The germline V and J ends were trimmed by 1 base and 1 base, with 5 bases remaining between them. CDR3 region: CASSLGRSYEQYF. In DNA, the CDR3 is TGTGCCAGCAGCTTAGGCAGGTCCTACGAGCAGTACTTC.

This clone was seen once. This chain joins TRBV5-1 and TRBJ2-7, with 7 bases lining up with TRBD1. The ends lost 3 bases at V and 1 base at J; junction bases unmatched: 4. Germline CDR1 reads SGHRS; CDR2 reads YFSETQ. The CDR3 is 14 amino acids. This CDR3 is CASSSGTASYEQYF. In nucleotides, the CDR3 is TGCGCCAGCAGCTCCGGGACAGCTTCCTACGAGCAGTACTTC.

This rearrangement joins TRBV19 to TRBJ1-1; possible D gene TRBD1, 5 bases. The CDR3 runs 15 residues. The V and J ends lost 9 bases and 4 bases respectively, with 21 bases between them. CDR1 and CDR2 from the germline V gene are LNHDA and SQIVND (reference sequence). CDR3 loop: CASRANGGGSTEAFF. DNA of the CDR3: TGTGCCAGCCGGGCCAACGGGGGGGGGTCCACTGAAGCTTTCTTT.

A single count supports this clone. The V gene is TRBV28, the J gene TRBJ1-2; TRBD1 might be the D (6 bases). The CDR3 covers 17 residues. Trimming took off 8 bases at V and 0 bases at J, with 22 bases between the two ends. Per germline, CDR1 MDHEN and CDR2 SYDVKM. This chain's CDR3 is CASSGPGVIVANYGYTF. The DNA of the CDR3 is TGTGCCAGCTCGGGTCCAGGGGTAATTGTAGCTAACTATGGCTACACCTTC.

This chain uses TRBV4-1 with TRBJ2-5, with 9 bases identical to TRBD2. In germline, CDR1 is MGHRA, CDR2 YSYEKL. This CDR3 region has 17 residues. V shed 4 bases, J shed 5 bases, and the junction held 14 bases outside the gene matches. In DNA form, the CDR3 reads TGCGCCAGCAGCCTCTCCCCCGCGCGGGGGGGCCGTGAGACCCAGTACTTC. This encodes CASSLSPARGGRETQYF.

This clone was counted once. The J gene is TRBJ1-1, the V gene TRBV27, with 12 bases that match TRBD1. J was trimmed by 1 base and V by 3 bases; bases with no gene match: 3. The germline CDR1 and CDR2 sequences are MNHEY and SMNVEV (reference sequence). This CDR3 comprises 16 residues. The CDR3 nucleotides are TGTGCCAGCAGTTTCCGGGACAGGGGGCCGAACACTGAAGCTTTCTTT. Encoded protein: CASSFRDRGPNTEAFF.

The chain employs TRBV5-1 and TRBJ2-2; D remains ambiguous. The CDR3 runs to 15 residues. V was shortened by 0 bases and J by 3 bases, with 9 bases between the two germline ends. CDR1 is SGHRS and CDR2 is YFSETQ in the germline V gene. The DNA of the CDR3 is TGCGCCAGCAGCTTGGACAATCCTGACACCGGGGAGCTGTTTTTT. Its translation is CASSLDNPDTGELFF.

The gene calls are TRBV19 and TRBJ1-5; D perhaps matches TRBD1 (5 bases). The CDR3 is 16 residues long. Trimming pared 3 bases from V and 6 bases from J, leaving 18 bases between. Germline V gene sequence: CDR1 LNHDA, CDR2 SQIVND (reference sequence). The CDR3 reads CASSMLTGGMGQPQHF. Written as DNA, the CDR3 is TGTGCCAGTAGTATGTTGACCGGGGGGATGGGTCAGCCCCAGCATTTT.

The chain links TRBV7-8 to TRBJ1-1; 8 bases agree with TRBD1. This CDR3 contains 16 residues. Trimming cost V 1 base and J 5 bases; bases outside gene matches: 9. The germline CDR1 and CDR2 sequences are SGHVS and FQNEAQ. CDR3 coding DNA: TGTGCCAGCAGCTTAGGGTTCCAGGGGGCATGGACTGAAGCTTTCTTT. As protein: CASSLGFQGAWTEAFF.